The T cell receptor beta chain described here comes from a study of sequential checkpoint blockade in melanoma. The wider study: DNA from some 84 pretreatment tumor samples underwent TCRβ immunosequencing.

Method: immunoSEQ multiplex PCR; TCRdb's copy keeps in-frame clones and lacks some. The table records about 3,700 clones, 20% to 25% of them present only once. This clone was counted between two and nine times. Described treatment: randomized to nivolumab then ipilimumab (arm A) or the reverse (arm B). The receptor's source is a human donor with melanoma. The sequences come from tumor tissue (inferred from file names), collected from a patient given nivolumab and ipilimumab in sequence.

The DNA of the CDR3 is TGCAGCGTTGAAGATCGTAGGTATACTAACTATGGCTACACCTTC. Translation gives CSVEDRRYTNYGYTF. The J gene is TRBJ1-2, the V gene TRBV29-1, with D hard to call. V shed 0 bases and J shed 0 bases, with 11 bases lying between them. The CDR3 contains 15 residues. Germline CDR1 reads SQVTM; CDR2 reads ANQGSEA. Variable domain in full (rest from reference TRBV29-1 and TRBJ1-2): SAVISQKPSRDICQRGTSLTIQCQVDSQVTMMFWYRQQPGQSLTLIATANQGSEATYESGFVIDKFPISRPNLTFSTLTVSNMSPEDSSIYLCSVEDRRYTNYGYTFGSGTRLTVV.